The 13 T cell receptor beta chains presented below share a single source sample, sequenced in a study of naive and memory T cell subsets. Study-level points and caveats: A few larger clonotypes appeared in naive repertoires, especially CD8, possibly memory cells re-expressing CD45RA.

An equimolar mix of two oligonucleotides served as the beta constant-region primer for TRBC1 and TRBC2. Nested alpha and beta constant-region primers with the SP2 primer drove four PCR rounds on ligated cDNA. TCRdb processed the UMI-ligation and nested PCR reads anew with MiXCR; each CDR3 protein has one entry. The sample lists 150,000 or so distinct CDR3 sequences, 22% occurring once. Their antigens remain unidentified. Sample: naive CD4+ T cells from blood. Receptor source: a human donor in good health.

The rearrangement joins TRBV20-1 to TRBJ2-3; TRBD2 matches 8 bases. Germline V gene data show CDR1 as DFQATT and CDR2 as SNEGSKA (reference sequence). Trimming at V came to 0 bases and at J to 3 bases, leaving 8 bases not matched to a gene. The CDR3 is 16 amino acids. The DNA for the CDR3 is TGCAGTGCTAGAGATTACCAGCGGGAGTATACAGATACGCAGTATTTT. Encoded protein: CSARDYQREYTDTQYF.

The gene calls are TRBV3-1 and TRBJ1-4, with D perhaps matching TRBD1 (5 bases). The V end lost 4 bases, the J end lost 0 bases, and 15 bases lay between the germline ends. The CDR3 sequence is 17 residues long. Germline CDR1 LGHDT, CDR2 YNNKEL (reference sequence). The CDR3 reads CASSPGGEGATNEKLFF. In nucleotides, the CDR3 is TGTGCCAGCAGCCCCGGGGGAGAAGGCGCAACTAATGAAAAACTGTTTTTT.

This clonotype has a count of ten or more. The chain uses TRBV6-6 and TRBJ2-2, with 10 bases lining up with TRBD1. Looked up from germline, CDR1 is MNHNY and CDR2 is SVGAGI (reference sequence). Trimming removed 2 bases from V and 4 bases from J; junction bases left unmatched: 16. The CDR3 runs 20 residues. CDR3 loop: CASSYPTGGGSGRGTGELFF. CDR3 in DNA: TGTGCCAGCAGTTACCCGACAGGGGGCGGATCAGGTCGAGGCACCGGGGAGCTGTTTTTT.

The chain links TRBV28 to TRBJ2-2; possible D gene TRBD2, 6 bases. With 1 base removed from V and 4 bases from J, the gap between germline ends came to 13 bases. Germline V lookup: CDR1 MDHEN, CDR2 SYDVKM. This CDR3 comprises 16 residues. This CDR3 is CASSLYAGTGTGELFF. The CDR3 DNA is TGTGCCAGCAGTTTATATGCGGGAACGGGCACCGGGGAGCTGTTTTTT.

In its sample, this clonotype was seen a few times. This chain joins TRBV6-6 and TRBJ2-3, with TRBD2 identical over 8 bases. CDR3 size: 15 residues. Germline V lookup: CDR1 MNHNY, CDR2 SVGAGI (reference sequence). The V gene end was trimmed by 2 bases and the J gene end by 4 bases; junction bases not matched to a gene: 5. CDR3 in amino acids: CASSYGAGEADTQYF. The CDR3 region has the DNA TGTGCCAGCAGTTACGGAGCGGGAGAGGCAGATACGCAGTATTTT.

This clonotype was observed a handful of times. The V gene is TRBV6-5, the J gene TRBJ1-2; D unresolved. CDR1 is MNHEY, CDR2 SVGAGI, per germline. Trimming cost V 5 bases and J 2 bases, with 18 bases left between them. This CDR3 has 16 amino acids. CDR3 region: CASSHFSARKNYGYTF. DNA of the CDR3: TGTGCCAGCAGTCACTTCTCGGCCAGGAAAAACTATGGCTACACCTTC.

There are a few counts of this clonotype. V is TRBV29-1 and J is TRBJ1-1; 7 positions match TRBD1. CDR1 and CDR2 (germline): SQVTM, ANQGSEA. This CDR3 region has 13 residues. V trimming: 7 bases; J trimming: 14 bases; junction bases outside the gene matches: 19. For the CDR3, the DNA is TGCAGCGGTCAACGACAGGGAACCGGACATTTCTTCTTT. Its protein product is CSGQRQGTGHFFF. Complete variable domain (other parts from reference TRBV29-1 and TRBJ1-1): SAVISQKPSRDICQRGTSLTIQCQVDSQVTMMFWYRQQPGQSLTLIATANQGSEATYESGFVIDKFPISRPNLTFSTLTVSNMSPEDSSIYLCSGQRQGTGHFFFGQGTRLTVV.

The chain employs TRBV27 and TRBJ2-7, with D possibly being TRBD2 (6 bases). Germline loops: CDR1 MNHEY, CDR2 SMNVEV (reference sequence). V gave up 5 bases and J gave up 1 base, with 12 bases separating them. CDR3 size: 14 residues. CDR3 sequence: CASSHSGGSYEQYF. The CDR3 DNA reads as TGTGCCAGCAGTCATTCAGGAGGGTCCTACGAGCAGTACTTC.

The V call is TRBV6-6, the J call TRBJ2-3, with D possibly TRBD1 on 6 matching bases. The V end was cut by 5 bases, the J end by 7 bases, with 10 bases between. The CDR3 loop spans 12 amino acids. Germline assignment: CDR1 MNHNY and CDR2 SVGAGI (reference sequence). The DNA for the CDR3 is TGTGCCAGCAGTCGGACAGACTATACGCAGTATTTT. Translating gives CASSRTDYTQYF.

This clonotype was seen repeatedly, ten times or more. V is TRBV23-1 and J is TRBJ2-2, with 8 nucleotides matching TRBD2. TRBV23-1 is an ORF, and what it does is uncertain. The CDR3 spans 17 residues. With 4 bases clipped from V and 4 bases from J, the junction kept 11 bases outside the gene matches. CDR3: CASSRTREGHITGELFF. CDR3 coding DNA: TGCGCCAGCAGTCGGACCCGGGAGGGCCATATCACCGGGGAGCTGTTTTTT.

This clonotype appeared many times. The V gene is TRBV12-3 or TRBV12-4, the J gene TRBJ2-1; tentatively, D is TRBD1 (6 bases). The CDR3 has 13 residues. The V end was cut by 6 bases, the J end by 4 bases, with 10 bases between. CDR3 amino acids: CASSLTGYNEQFF. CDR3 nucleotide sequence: TGTGCCAGCAGCCTGACAGGATACAATGAGCAGTTCTTC.

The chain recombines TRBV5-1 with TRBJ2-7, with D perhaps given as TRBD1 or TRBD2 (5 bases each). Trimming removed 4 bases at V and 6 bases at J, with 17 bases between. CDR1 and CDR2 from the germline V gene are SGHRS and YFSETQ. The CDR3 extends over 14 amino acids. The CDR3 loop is CASSTRDALGEQYF. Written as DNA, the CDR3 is TGCGCCAGCAGCACCCGGGACGCTTTGGGCGAGCAGTACTTC.

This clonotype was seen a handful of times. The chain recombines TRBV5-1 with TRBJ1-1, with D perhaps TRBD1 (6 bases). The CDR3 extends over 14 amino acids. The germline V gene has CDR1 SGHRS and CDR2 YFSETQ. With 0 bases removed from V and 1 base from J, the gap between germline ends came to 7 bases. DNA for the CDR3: TGCGCCAGCAGCTTGGACAGGGCGAACACTGAAGCTTTCTTT. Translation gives CASSLDRANTEAFF.